The 8 T cell receptor beta chains in this list originate from one sample, sequenced in a study of HIV-infected children after antiretroviral therapy interruption. RNA-based 3' RACE libraries used unique molecular identifiers. Via MiXCR, TCRdb re-called the 3' RACE reads, giving one row per CDR3 protein. Of roughly 16,000 distinct CDR3 sequences listed, 3% to 3.5% are singletons. The treatment denotes: PENTA 11 planned treatment interruption arm or continuous ART arm. The source was CD45RA+ CD4+ T cells from PBMCs, collected from a donor given antiretroviral therapy, either interrupted or continuous. Subset of the sample: naive CD4+ CD45RA+ CD45RO- T cells. Receptors originate from a child aged 2-17 years with HIV.

Turning to this clonotype: Given a much more abundant clone one base away, this may be a read error. This chain connects TRBV7-3 to TRBJ2-1, with D possibly matching TRBD1 (5 bases). The CDR3 sequence is 12 residues long. Germline V CDR1 and CDR2: SGHTA, FQGTGA. CDR3 amino acids: CSSSQDINEQFF. The CDR3 DNA reads as TGTTCCAGCAGCCAGGACATCAATGAGCAGTTCTTC.

The sample holds many counts of this clonotype. The chain is built from TRBV3-1 and TRBJ2-1; 7 positions match TRBD2. CDR1 and CDR2 from the germline V gene are LGHDT and YNNKEL (reference sequence). After removal of 0 bases from V and 2 bases from J, the junction contained 1 base not matched to a gene. This CDR3 is built from 15 residues. The CDR3, as DNA: TGTGCCAGCAGCCAAGAGGGGGGGGCCTACAATGAGCAGTTCTTC. Translated, it gives CASSQEGGAYNEQFF.

This clonotype came up many times. The V gene is TRBV12-3 or TRBV12-4, the J gene TRBJ1-3; D ambiguous. The CDR3 runs 12 residues. Trimming pared 2 bases from V and 4 bases from J, leaving 3 bases between. The CDR3 spells CASSLQGNTIYF. In nucleotides, the CDR3 is TGTGCCAGCAGTTTACAGGGAAACACCATATATTTT.

This clonotype was counted many times. This chain links TRBV7-9 with TRBJ1-2, with D perhaps matching TRBD1 (5 bases). Germline V CDR1 and CDR2: SEHNR, FQNEAQ (reference sequence). V was shortened by 7 bases and J by 8 bases, with 14 bases between the two germline ends. The CDR3 is 12 residues long. CDR3 sequence (DNA): TGTGCCAGCATAACCCCGGGGGAAGGCTACACCTTC. Encoded protein: CASITPGEGYTF.

In this sample, this clonotype turned up many times. The V gene is TRBV29-1, the J gene TRBJ1-2, with TRBD1 matching 7 bases. Germline V gene data show CDR1 as SQVTM and CDR2 as ANQGSEA. This CDR3 has 12 amino acids. V shed 5 bases and J 8 bases; nucleotides not matched to a gene: 8. CDR3 in amino acids: CSVHRLGQGYTF. CDR3 nucleotide sequence: TGCAGCGTTCATCGTTTGGGACAGGGCTACACCTTC.

Regarding this clonotype: Relative to the germline gene, one junction end is altered; a read error may explain this. This chain joins TRBV4-1 and TRBJ1-6, with 10 bases matching TRBD1. The CDR3 contains 17 residues. Germline assignment: CDR1 MGHRA and CDR2 YSYEKL. The CDR3 loop reads CASSHRMRDRGSSPLHF. DNA for the CDR3: TGCGCCAGCAGCCATCGGATGCGGGACAGGGGAAGTTCACCCCTGCACTTT.

This clonotype was picked up many times. J is TRBJ2-1 and V is TRBV2, with 10 bases matching TRBD1. Per germline, CDR1 SNHLY and CDR2 FYNNEI. The CDR3 contains 16 residues. The J segment lost 3 bases and the V segment lost 4 bases, leaving 6 bases of the junction unmatched. CDR3 sequence reads: CASSVPGTGVYNEQFF. CDR3 nucleotides: TGTGCCAGCAGTGTTCCCGGGACAGGGGTCTACAATGAGCAGTTCTTC.

This clonotype was seen a handful of times. This sequence joins TRBV29-1 and TRBJ1-1; 9 positions match TRBD1. There are 13 residues in the CDR3. Germline CDR1 reads SQVTM; CDR2 reads ANQGSEA. V shed 5 bases, J shed 3 bases, and the junction held 4 bases outside the gene matches. The CDR3: CSVIRQGDTEAFF. CDR3 in DNA: TGCAGCGTTATCCGACAGGGGGACACTGAAGCTTTCTTT.